The 13 T cell receptor beta chains in this list originate from one sample, sequenced in a study of T cells expressing NK-cell markers. TCRdb re-called the 5' RACE reads; every CDR3 protein appears as one record, without DNA. This table holds about 390,000 distinct CDR3 sequences. Sequenced sample: blood T cells: a sorted CD56 or NKG2C T cell subset, CD4+ or CD8+ T cells, or bulk PBMC T cells (not recorded which). The receptors were sampled from a woman in her fifties or sixties in good health.

The CDR3 loop reads CASRRLAFSPGNEQFF. The V call is TRBV12-3 or TRBV12-4, the J call TRBJ2-1; checking the TCRdb D call of TRBD2 is not possible without DNA. The CDR3 spans 16 residues.

The gene calls are TRBV19 and TRBJ2-2; TCRdb proposes TRBD1, but this gene call is untestable without DNA. The CDR3 totals 16 residues. Per the germline V gene, CDR1 is LNHDA and CDR2 is SQIVND (reference sequence). The CDR3 is CASTPPGRVGTGELFF.

The chain employs TRBV27 and TRBJ2-5; lacking DNA, the TRBD1 call made by TCRdb goes unchecked. This CDR3 spans 14 amino acids. Germline CDR1 MNHEY, CDR2 SMNVEV (reference sequence). CDR3 in amino acids: CASSFQGEQETQYF.

V gene TRBV5-1 combines with J gene TRBJ2-5; TCRdb gives TRBD2 as the D gene, but with no DNA this cannot be confirmed. The CDR3 has 17 amino acids. Germline V gives CDR1 SGHRS, CDR2 YFSETQ. CDR3 sequence: CASSTGLAESYQETQYF.

The CDR3: CASSLGGNLQPQHF. The chain employs TRBV12-3 or TRBV12-4 and TRBJ1-5; no DNA is available, so the TRBD1 call from TCRdb remains unchecked. The CDR3 is 14 residues long.

The rearrangement joins TRBV5-1 to TRBJ2-1. This CDR3 spans 13 amino acids. Germline V gene sequence: CDR1 SGHRS, CDR2 YFSETQ. Here the CDR3 reads CASSGWDYNEQFF.

The rearrangement links TRBV15 to TRBJ1-5; without DNA, the TCRdb call of TRBD1 cannot be checked. The CDR3 spans 15 residues. CDR1 and CDR2 (germline): LNHNV, YYDKDF (reference sequence). CDR3 region: CATKDRGESNQPQHF.

The gene calls are TRBV27 and TRBJ1-2; TCRdb selects TRBD1, and the lack of DNA leaves this call unchecked. Germline V gives CDR1 MNHEY, CDR2 SMNVEV (reference sequence). This CDR3 has 14 amino acids. CDR3 region: CASSSRQGGYGYTF.

This sequence joins TRBV19 and TRBJ2-1; TCRdb's assignment of TRBD2 cannot be checked, as there is no DNA. Germline CDR1 and CDR2: LNHDA and SQIVND (reference sequence). There are 14 residues in the CDR3. CDR3 loop: CASTSGRDYNEQFF.

The rearrangement joins TRBV11-2 to TRBJ2-3; the D call from TCRdb, TRBD2, cannot be confirmed without DNA. There are 18 residues in the CDR3. Per germline, CDR1 SGHAT and CDR2 FQNNGV. The CDR3 is CASSRGLAGGIRTDTQYF.

CDR3 in amino acids: CATSERQGLGIHEQFF. The chain is built from TRBV24-1 and TRBJ2-1; TCRdb outputs TRBD2, but without DNA this stays unchecked. The CDR3 spans 16 residues. Germline lookup yields CDR1 KGHDR and CDR2 SFDVKD.

The gene calls are TRBV5-1 and TRBJ2-5. Germline assignment: CDR1 SGHRS and CDR2 YFSETQ. This CDR3 is 12 amino acids long. This CDR3 reads CASSQNGETQYF.

Here the CDR3 reads CASSLLRGFADTQYF. This chain joins TRBV6-5 and TRBJ2-3; TCRdb's D gene call, TRBD1, goes unchecked for lack of DNA. In germline, CDR1 is MNHEY, CDR2 SVGAGI. The CDR3 length is 15 residues.